This entry lists 10 T cell receptor beta chains sequenced from one sample in a study of vaccination and CD4 T cells after COVID-19. These receptors' targets are unknown. Cultured CD4+ T cell DNA was sequenced using the Oncomine TCR Beta short-read assay. One entry per CDR3 protein, called by TCRdb with MiXCR from the PCR reads. Among about 14,000 distinct CDR3 sequences listed, about half were seen once. Treatment in this sample: roughly 10-day PBMC culture with coronavirus spike peptide pools or control peptides (ViraFEST assay). The sequenced sample consisted of CD4+ T cells from blood, cultured in vitro. The receptor source for this set is a human donor who had recovered from COVID-19.

V is TRBV29-1 and J is TRBJ2-6; unclear D gene. Trimming left V 3 bases short and J 0 bases short, with 6 bases between. The germline CDR1 and CDR2 sequences are SQVTM and ANQGSEA. There are 14 residues in the CDR3. The CDR3 protein is CSVDSGSGANVLTF. The CDR3 nucleotides are TGCAGCGTTGACTCAGGCTCTGGGGCCAACGTCCTGACTTTC.

The V gene is TRBV7-8, the J gene TRBJ1-2; a possible D gene is TRBD1 (5 bases). V was pared by 2 bases and J by 2 bases, with 9 bases between. The CDR3 covers 14 residues. The V gene's germline CDR1 is SGHVS and CDR2 FQNEAQ. The chain's CDR3 is CASSLQSGNYGYTF. CDR3 sequence (DNA): TGTGCCAGCAGCTTACAATCAGGGAACTATGGCTACACCTTC.

J is TRBJ2-1 and V is TRBV20-1, with D tentatively TRBD2 (6 bases). This CDR3 comprises 14 residues. Germline lookup yields CDR1 DFQATT and CDR2 SNEGSKA (reference sequence). The ends were cut back, 6 bases at V and 9 bases at J, with 21 bases in the middle. CDR3 amino acids: CSAETRRYIGEQFF. CDR3 DNA: TGCAGTGCGGAGACTAGAAGGTATATCGGTGAGCAGTTCTTC.

V is TRBV27 and J is TRBJ2-7, with TRBD2 matching over 7 bases. Germline V gene data show CDR1 as MNHEY and CDR2 as SMNVEV (reference sequence). After removal of 1 base from V and 3 bases from J, the junction contained 9 bases not matched to a gene. The CDR3 loop spans 16 amino acids. The CDR3 DNA follows: TGTGCCAGCAGTTTATACCGGGGCGCGGGAGTCTACGAGCAGTACTTC. Amino acids: CASSLYRGAGVYEQYF.

The rearrangement joins TRBV7-9 to TRBJ2-5; D gene uncertain. Per germline, CDR1 SEHNR and CDR2 FQNEAQ (reference sequence). V dropped 3 bases and J dropped 4 bases, with 3 bases sitting between them. The length of the CDR3 is 11 residues. The CDR3 here is CASSFGETQYF. The CDR3 nucleotides read TGTGCCAGCAGCTTCGGAGAGACCCAGTACTTC.

J is TRBJ1-5 and V is TRBV19; TRBD1 matches 8 bases. The CDR3 has 16 amino acids. The J segment lost 3 bases and the V segment lost 2 bases, leaving 6 bases of the junction unmatched. Looked up from germline, CDR1 is LNHDA and CDR2 is SQIVND (reference sequence). CDR3 loop: CASSIITGGNNQPQHF. The DNA of the CDR3 is TGTGCCAGTAGTATAATAACAGGGGGTAACAATCAGCCCCAGCATTTT.

This clonotype was seen more than once but under ten times. The chain couples TRBV10-3 to TRBJ1-5; D is undetermined. Trimming stripped 0 bases from V and 6 bases from J, with 9 bases between. Germline V gene data show CDR1 as ENHRY and CDR2 as SYGVKD. The CDR3 spans 14 residues. CDR3 DNA: TGTGCCATCAGTGAGTCGTCAGATCTTCAGCCCCAGCATTTT. Residues: CAISESSDLQPQHF.

The chain recombines TRBV20-1 with TRBJ2-3; TRBD2 matches at 7 bases. V was clipped by 6 bases and J by 6 bases; unmatched bases: 12. The length of the CDR3 is 14 residues. The germline gives CDR1 DFQATT, CDR2 SNEGSKA (reference sequence). The CDR3 DNA reads TGCAGTGCCGACCTACTCGGGACTACGGATACGCAGTATTTT. It specifies CSADLLGTTDTQYF.

The gene calls are TRBV20-1 and TRBJ2-1; TRBD2 aligns across 11 bases. Per germline, CDR1 DFQATT and CDR2 SNEGSKA (reference sequence). The CDR3 contains 16 residues. Unmatched junction bases numbered 6, after V lost 2 bases and J lost 3 bases. CDR3 amino acids: CSARIVGTSGYNEQFF. The CDR3 coding sequence is TGCAGTGCTAGAATAGTAGGGACTAGCGGCTACAATGAGCAGTTCTTC.

V and J are TRBV29-1 and TRBJ1-3; D is possibly TRBD1 (6 bases). The CDR3 is made up of 14 amino acids. Germline-derived CDR1 and CDR2 are SQVTM and ANQGSEA. Trimming took off 3 bases at V and 0 bases at J, with 9 bases between the two ends. CDR3 amino acids: CSVDGTYSGNTIYF. The CDR3, as DNA: TGCAGCGTTGATGGGACATACTCTGGAAACACCATATATTTT.